The 27 T cell receptor beta chains below all came from one sample that was sequenced in a study of T-cell memory formation after mild COVID-19. A single record per CDR3 protein comes from TCRdb applying MiXCR to the 5' RACE reads. The table shows a few hundred thousand distinct CDR3 sequences, with roughly 20% occurring only once. Sequenced sample: PBMCs or a T cell subset sorted from them (not recorded which). The receptors were gathered from a man aged 18 to 29 who had mild COVID-19 (a few samples of this study predate the infection). Cell type and time point are not known.

This clonotype was found many times. As DNA, the CDR3 is TGCGCCAGCAGCCAAGATCCCGTTACTAGCGGGGTTTTCACAGATACGCAGTATTTT. Translating gives CASSQDPVTSGVFTDTQYF. The V call is TRBV4-3, the J call TRBJ2-3, with 10 bases lining up with TRBD2. CDR3 length: 19 residues. The junction had 11 bases not matched to a gene; V was cut back by 0 bases and J by 2 bases. Germline CDR1 and CDR2: LGHNA and YSLEER.

V and J are TRBV7-6 and TRBJ2-5, with no clear D. The germline V gene has CDR1 SGHVS and CDR2 FNYEAQ. V lost 0 bases to trimming and J lost 5 bases, with 10 bases between them. This CDR3 has 14 amino acids. The CDR3 spells CASSLALGMETQYF. The CDR3 DNA sequence: TGTGCCAGCAGCTTAGCCCTGGGTATGGAGACCCAGTACTTC.

The chain couples TRBV20-1 to TRBJ2-3, with no clear D. Deletions cut 2 bases from V and 1 base from J, with 13 bases between. CDR3 length: 15 amino acids. From germline, CDR1 is DFQATT and CDR2 SNEGSKA (reference sequence). The chain's CDR3 is CSARSSIQGTDTQYF. For the CDR3, the DNA is TGCAGTGCTAGATCTTCAATCCAGGGCACAGATACGCAGTATTTT.

V usage is TRBV4-1 and J usage is TRBJ2-7; 9 bases are a match to TRBD2. The V and J ends lost 6 bases and 3 bases, in that order; junction bases with no gene match: 9. Germline loops: CDR1 MGHRA, CDR2 YSYEKL. The CDR3 length is 15 residues. CDR3 region: CASSGLAGTLYEQYF. The CDR3 bases are TGCGCCAGCAGTGGGCTAGCGGGGACCCTCTACGAGCAGTACTTC.

This clonotype was seen a few times. The chain has TRBV7-9 and TRBJ2-7, with 14 bases fitting TRBD2. Losses at the gene ends were 5 bases for V and 3 bases for J; bases not matched to a gene: 15. CDR3 length equals 19 residues. Germline V lookup: CDR1 SEHNR, CDR2 FQNEAQ (reference sequence). CDR3 protein: CASSPRDRTSGGPVYEQYF. CDR3 in DNA: TGTGCCAGCAGCCCCCGCGATCGGACTAGCGGGGGGCCGGTCTACGAGCAGTACTTC.

This rearrangement joins TRBV29-1 to TRBJ1-2; D remains ambiguous. Between the trimmed V and J ends, which lost 5 bases and 8 bases, there was a span of 18 bases. The CDR3 runs 13 residues. Per germline, CDR1 SQVTM and CDR2 ANQGSEA. This chain's CDR3 is CSVKNRTLMGYTF. CDR3 in DNA: TGCAGCGTTAAAAATCGGACGTTGATGGGCTACACCTTC. Supplemented by reference TRBV29-1 and TRBJ1-2, the full variable domain reads SAVISQKPSRDICQRGTSLTIQCQVDSQVTMMFWYRQQPGQSLTLIATANQGSEATYESGFVIDKFPISRPNLTFSTLTVSNMSPEDSSIYLCSVKNRTLMGYTFGSGTRLTVV.

This chain connects TRBV7-2 to TRBJ2-1, with TRBD2 as a possible D gene (5 bases). Trimming cost V 0 bases and J 4 bases, with 7 bases left between them. The CDR3 has 14 residues. Germline V lookup: CDR1 SGHTA, CDR2 FQGNSA. CDR3 bases: TGTGCCAGCAGCTTAGCGACTAATTACAATGAGCAGTTCTTC. This codes for CASSLATNYNEQFF. Together with reference TRBV7-2 and TRBJ2-1, the CDR3 gives the full variable domain: GAGVSQSPSNKVTEKGKDVELRCDPISGHTALYWYRQSLGQGLEFLIYFQGNSAPDKSGLPSDRFSAERTGGSVSTLTIQRTQQEDSAVYLCASSLATNYNEQFFGPGTRLTVL.

The V call is TRBV6-2 or TRBV6-3, the J call TRBJ2-1; D possibly corresponds to TRBD2 (5 bases). The CDR3 extends over 14 amino acids. Germline V gives CDR1 MNHEY, CDR2 SVGEGT. Deletions cut 7 bases from V and 4 bases from J, with 14 bases between. The CDR3 loop reads CASTRRETYNEQFF. CDR3 DNA: TGTGCCAGCACTAGAAGGGAGACTTACAATGAGCAGTTCTTC.

The chain uses TRBV7-7 and TRBJ2-1; 9 positions agree with TRBD1. The CDR3 extends over 14 amino acids. V shed 5 bases and J 9 bases; nucleotides not matched to a gene: 8. Germline V gives CDR1 SSHAT, CDR2 FNYEAQ (reference sequence). CDR3: CASSLRTGVGEQFF. CDR3 nucleotide sequence: TGTGCCAGCAGCCTCAGGACAGGGGTGGGTGAGCAGTTCTTC.

This clonotype was observed many times. The chain links TRBV5-6 to TRBJ1-5; D not resolved. From germline, CDR1 is SGHDT and CDR2 YYEEEE. The CDR3 length is 12 residues. Between the trimmed V and J ends, which lost 3 bases and 5 bases, there was a span of 6 bases. CDR3 sequence: CASSWGDQPQHF. DNA of the CDR3: TGTGCCAGCAGCTGGGGAGATCAGCCCCAGCATTTT.

The chain uses TRBV19 and TRBJ1-1; D is undetermined. This CDR3 has 10 residues. Germline CDR1 reads LNHDA; CDR2 reads SQIVND (reference sequence). With 7 bases removed from V and 11 bases from J, the gap between germline ends came to 11 bases. CDR3 residues: CASIEGRAFF. In DNA, the CDR3 is TGTGCCAGTATAGAGGGCCGGGCTTTCTTT.

This clonotype has at least ten counts. J is TRBJ1-2 and V is TRBV5-1, with D unclear. Germline V gene data show CDR1 as SGHRS and CDR2 as YFSETQ. With 0 bases removed from V and 2 bases from J, the gap between germline ends came to 5 bases. The CDR3 loop spans 13 amino acids. In DNA, the CDR3 is TGCGCCAGCAGCTTGGACAGCAACTATGGCTACACCTTC. Translation gives CASSLDSNYGYTF.

This clonotype was detected once. The chain carries TRBV27 and TRBJ2-1, with 7 bases matching TRBD1. The ends lost 3 bases at V and 8 bases at J; junction bases unmatched: 7. Looked up from germline, CDR1 is MNHEY and CDR2 is SMNVEV (reference sequence). The CDR3 length is 14 residues. The CDR3 DNA follows: TGTGCCAGCAGTTTCTCACAGGGGATCGATGAGCAGTTCTTC. Protein: CASSFSQGIDEQFF.

This clonotype was seen a handful of times. This rearrangement joins TRBV6-5 to TRBJ2-1, with 10 bases matching TRBD2. The germline V gene encodes CDR1 MNHEY and CDR2 SVGAGI. The CDR3 is 14 residues long. V lost 2 bases, J lost 13 bases, and 8 bases stayed unmatched. CDR3 residues: CASSYRLAGDPQFF. The CDR3 DNA sequence: TGTGCCAGCAGTTACCGCCTAGCGGGGGATCCCCAGTTCTTC.

This clonotype was observed a handful of times. J is TRBJ2-2 and V is TRBV24-1; D is ambiguous. The CDR3 length is 13 residues. Germline CDR1 and CDR2: KGHDR and SFDVKD. Trimming removed 4 bases from V and 8 bases from J, with 10 bases in between. CDR3 DNA: TGTGCCACCAGTGAGTTAATTCCGGGGGAGCTGTTTTTT. Residues: CATSELIPGELFF.

This clonotype was seen a handful of times. The chain is built from TRBV6-5 and TRBJ2-7, with unresolved D. V shed 8 bases and J shed 7 bases, with 21 bases lying between them. This CDR3 contains 14 residues. CDR1 MNHEY and CDR2 SVGAGI come from the germline V gene. CDR3 nucleotides: TGTGCCAGCGGCTCGGGCTCACCCGGAGTTGAGCAGTACTTC. Its protein is CASGSGSPGVEQYF.

The CDR3 loop is CASSQGGNQPQHF. The CDR3 bases are TGCGCCAGCAGCCAAGGGGGCAATCAGCCCCAGCATTTT. This sequence joins TRBV4-1 and TRBJ1-5; D is ambiguous. This CDR3 is 13 amino acids long. The V gene's germline CDR1 is MGHRA and CDR2 YSYEKL. With 1 base removed from V and 2 bases from J, the gap between germline ends came to 3 bases.

This clonotype was observed a few times. The V call is TRBV7-7, the J call TRBJ2-1, with a weak D call TRBD2 (6 bases). CDR3 length: 12 residues. Germline V CDR1 and CDR2: SSHAT, FNYEAQ (reference sequence). V lost 4 bases, J lost 6 bases, and 7 bases lay in between. The CDR3 DNA reads as TGTGCCAGCAGCTCGGAGGGCAATGAGCAGTTCTTC. Translated, it gives CASSSEGNEQFF.

This chain links TRBV12-3 or TRBV12-4 with TRBJ2-5; D is possibly TRBD1 (7 bases). The ends were cut back, 6 bases at V and 2 bases at J, with 16 bases in the middle. There are 15 residues in the CDR3. The CDR3 DNA sequence: TGTGCCAGCAGCCTCCTTTCAGGGGGGCAAGAGACCCAGTACTTC. This translates into CASSLLSGGQETQYF.

The chain recombines TRBV18 with TRBJ2-1; TRBD2 aligns across 7 bases. The CDR3 spans 15 residues. Trimming cost V 0 bases and J 6 bases; bases outside gene matches: 5. Germline-derived CDR1 and CDR2 are KGHSH and LQKENI. Written as DNA, the CDR3 is TGTGCCAGCTCACCACCGGGCGGGGGAGTCAATGAGCAGTTCTTC. This codes for CASSPPGGGVNEQFF.

The genes are TRBV4-2 and TRBJ2-1; TRBD1 is a possible D gene (6 bases). The V gene's germline CDR1 is LGHNA and CDR2 YNFKEQ. This CDR3 comprises 16 residues. V lost 0 bases, J lost 10 bases, and 19 bases lay in between. CDR3 in amino acids: CASSQEAQGSTIEQFF. As DNA, the CDR3 is TGTGCCAGCAGCCAAGAAGCACAGGGATCTACAATCGAGCAGTTCTTC.

The J gene is TRBJ1-1, the V gene TRBV5-4; no definite D call. The V and J ends lost 2 bases and 7 bases respectively, with 12 bases between them. This CDR3 region has 13 residues. Germline V CDR1 and CDR2: SGHNT, YYREEE (reference sequence). CDR3 sequence reads: CASSFGEQIEAFF. Here the CDR3 DNA reads TGTGCCAGCAGCTTCGGCGAGCAGATTGAAGCTTTCTTT.

This clonotype was seen a few times. This sequence joins TRBV5-1 and TRBJ1-4; D not certain. The CDR3 is 14 residues long. Germline V CDR1 and CDR2: SGHRS, YFSETQ. Trimming took 4 bases from V and 0 from J, leaving 7 bases between them. The CDR3, as DNA: TGCGCCAGCAGCCAGCTTGCAACTAATGAAAAACTGTTTTTT. Its translation: CASSQLATNEKLFF.

The chain joins TRBV5-4 to TRBJ2-7; 7 bases agree with TRBD1. Germline CDR1 SGHNT, CDR2 YYREEE (reference sequence). Trimming cost V 1 base and J 7 bases; bases outside gene matches: 5. This CDR3 contains 13 residues. CDR3 DNA sequence: TGTGCCAGCAGCTTGAACAGGGGTTTGGAGCAGTACGTC. Its protein is CASSLNRGLEQYV.

This clonotype came up a few times. The chain recombines TRBV19 with TRBJ2-1, with D maybe TRBD1 (5 bases). From germline, CDR1 is LNHDA and CDR2 SQIVND (reference sequence). The CDR3 spans 11 residues. V was clipped by 10 bases and J by 10 bases, with 14 bases between them. The CDR3 reads CATREHREQFF. The CDR3 nucleotides read TGTGCCACCCGAGAACACAGGGAGCAGTTCTTC.

V is TRBV5-1 and J is TRBJ2-5; 10 bases fit TRBD1. The V segment lost 3 bases and the J segment 5 bases; nucleotides outside the gene matches: 10. Germline V CDR1 and CDR2: SGHRS, YFSETQ. The CDR3 contains 16 residues. The CDR3 sequence is CASSSGTGVSGETQYF. Here the CDR3 DNA reads TGCGCCAGCAGCTCCGGGACAGGGGTTTCAGGGGAGACCCAGTACTTC.

The rearrangement joins TRBV7-2 to TRBJ2-7; D is undetermined. V lost 5 bases, J lost 0 bases, and 11 bases lay in between. Germline-derived CDR1 and CDR2 are SGHTA and FQGNSA. CDR3 length: 14 amino acids. The CDR3 loop reads CASSHGASSYEQYF. The CDR3 DNA is TGTGCCAGCAGCCATGGCGCGAGCTCCTACGAGCAGTACTTC.